The 30 T cell receptor beta chains presented below share a single source sample, sequenced in a study of shared clonotypes between healthy human individuals. CD8 cells classed as naive were CD45RO-negative and positively selected for CCR7, excluding terminally differentiated effector memory CD45RA+ cells. The repertoire was sequenced with immunoSEQ multiplex PCR; TCRdb's copy has only in-frame clones and lacks some. This repertoire shows roughly 2.1 million clones, approximately 94% found once; its top ten account for roughly 1.7%. The sample consisted of naive CD8+ T cells from PBMCs. These receptors were collected from a man younger than 35 in good health. Some clones in this sample may be carry-over from other donors' samples.

The chain joins TRBV7-9 to TRBJ2-2; no firm D call. Germline V gene sequence: CDR1 SEHNR, CDR2 FQNEAQ (reference sequence). With 3 bases removed from V and 5 bases from J, the gap between germline ends came to 10 bases. The CDR3 is 14 residues long. This chain's CDR3 is CASSFTLATGELFF. CDR3 DNA sequence: TGTGCCAGCAGCTTTACCCTGGCTACCGGGGAGCTGTTTTTT.

The V gene is TRBV5-1, the J gene TRBJ2-3; possibly TRBD1 for D (5 bases). CDR3 length: 17 residues. In germline, CDR1 is SGHRS, CDR2 YFSETQ. V was clipped by 3 bases and J by 4 bases, with 21 bases between them. The CDR3 loop is CASSWGLTPGAPDTQYF. CDR3 in DNA: TGCGCCAGCAGCTGGGGCCTAACTCCTGGGGCCCCAGATACGCAGTATTTT.

The chain uses TRBV21-1 and TRBJ2-1; the listed D gene, TRBD2, was not tested against the DNA. TRBV21-1 is a pseudogene. The CDR3 contains 15 residues. CDR3 sequence reads: CASSKMSGRDDEQFF. As DNA, the CDR3 is TGTGCCAGCAGCAAAATGTCCGGGAGGGACGATGAGCAGTTCTTC.

This clone was counted only a few times. V is TRBV29-1 and J is TRBJ1-4, with TRBD1 matching over 8 bases. Germline assignment: CDR1 SQVTM and CDR2 ANQGSEA. J gave up 7 bases and V 6 bases, and 10 bases lay outside the gene matches. The CDR3 is made up of 14 amino acids. The CDR3 spells CSVKTGDLGEKLFF. The DNA for the CDR3 is TGCAGCGTAAAGACAGGGGATCTGGGTGAAAAACTGTTTTTT.

The chain couples TRBV6-1 to TRBJ2-1, with D possibly being TRBD2 (5 bases). CDR1 and CDR2 from the germline V gene are MNHNS and SASEGT. Between the trimmed V and J ends, which lost 2 bases and 8 bases, there was a span of 22 bases. The CDR3 spans 17 residues. The CDR3 DNA is TGTGCCAGCAGTGAAAACTCCGGGCCCCGTGCGAGGGATGAGCAGTTCTTC. Its protein is CASSENSGPRARDEQFF.

The chain's CDR3 is CASSDLTSGREQYF. The CDR3, as DNA: TGTGCCAGCAGTGACCTGACTAGCGGGAGGGAGCAGTACTTC. The V call is TRBV6-5, the J call TRBJ2-7; 13 nucleotides line up with TRBD2. The CDR3 spans 14 residues. Germline V gene lookup returns CDR1 MNHEY and CDR2 SVGAGI. Trimming at V came to 5 bases and at J to 7 bases, leaving 5 bases not matched to a gene.

The V gene is TRBV7-9, the J gene TRBJ2-7; 9 nucleotides line up with TRBD1. Germline V gene data show CDR1 as SEHNR and CDR2 as FQNEAQ (reference sequence). With 4 bases clipped from V and 5 bases from J, the junction kept 9 bases outside the gene matches. CDR3 size: 15 residues. Here the CDR3 DNA reads TGTGCCAGCAGCTCCCGGGACAGGGCCATAGACGAGCAGTACTTC. Translating gives CASSSRDRAIDEQYF.

The V call is TRBV11-2, the J call TRBJ2-6; D is ambiguous. This CDR3 is 15 amino acids long. CDR1 is SGHAT and CDR2 is FQNNGV in the germline V gene. V lost 3 bases and J 1 base, leaving 7 bases between the germline ends. CDR3 amino acids: CASSFRKSGANVLTF. CDR3 coding DNA: TGTGCCAGCAGCTTCCGAAAGTCTGGGGCCAACGTCCTGACTTTC. Full variable domain (remainder filled in from reference TRBV11-2 and TRBJ2-6): EAGVAQSPRYKIIEKRQSVAFWCNPISGHATLYWYQQILGQGPKLLIQFQNNGVVDDSQLPKDRFSAERLKGVDSTLKIQPAKLEDSAVYLCASSFRKSGANVLTFGAGSRLTVL.

This clone has only one observation. The chain couples TRBV28 to TRBJ1-4; D unclear. The V gene lost 8 bases and the J gene lost 0 bases, with 16 bases spanning the gap. CDR3 length: 16 amino acids. Germline V gene data show CDR1 as MDHEN and CDR2 as SYDVKM. CDR3 sequence reads: CASGGFFTPTNEKLFF. The CDR3 DNA sequence: TGTGCCAGCGGTGGATTTTTTACTCCAACTAATGAAAAACTGTTTTTT.

J is TRBJ1-2 and V is TRBV19, with D maybe TRBD1 (6 bases). The V gene lost 7 bases and the J gene lost 4 bases, with 13 bases spanning the gap. CDR1 and CDR2 from the germline V gene are LNHDA and SQIVND (reference sequence). This CDR3 has 13 residues. CDR3 protein: CASTAGDIYGYTF. The CDR3 DNA follows: TGTGCCAGTACGGCAGGGGACATCTATGGCTACACCTTC.

This sequence joins TRBV7-6 and TRBJ2-3; TRBD2 matches 9 bases. CDR3 length: 16 amino acids. From germline, CDR1 is SGHVS and CDR2 FNYEAQ. The V segment lost 2 bases and the J segment 4 bases; nucleotides outside the gene matches: 7. DNA for the CDR3: TGTGCCAGCAGCTTACTAGCGGGAAGGGGTCCAGATACGCAGTATTTT. This translates into CASSLLAGRGPDTQYF.

The chain couples TRBV10-2 to TRBJ1-5, with D perhaps TRBD1 (6 bases). Trimming removed 6 bases from V and 11 bases from J, with 14 bases in between. Per germline, CDR1 WSHSY and CDR2 SAAADI. This CDR3 has 12 residues. CDR3 DNA: TGCGCCAGCAGCCCAGGGGCCGAGACCCAGCATTTT. It is translated as CASSPGAETQHF.

The chain joins TRBV19 to TRBJ1-1; 7 bases agree with TRBD1. The V gene end was trimmed by 6 bases and the J gene end by 1 base; junction bases not matched to a gene: 5. The CDR3 is 14 amino acids. Germline V CDR1 and CDR2: LNHDA, SQIVND (reference sequence). CDR3 nucleotides: TGTGCCAGTAGCCTGGGACAGTCGAACACTGAAGCTTTCTTT. Protein: CASSLGQSNTEAFF.

The chain combines TRBV6-5 with TRBJ2-7; D call uncertain. The germline V and J ends were trimmed by 5 bases and 1 base, with 15 bases remaining between them. Germline-derived CDR1 and CDR2 are MNHEY and SVGAGI. The CDR3 is 15 amino acids. CDR3 sequence reads: CASSLAWVGSYEQYF. CDR3 nucleotides: TGTGCCAGCAGTCTCGCCTGGGTGGGTTCCTACGAGCAGTACTTC.

In DNA, the CDR3 is TGTGCCAGCAGCTTAGCGCGTGGGGGAGGGGGCGACGCGGAGACCCAGTACTTC. It yields the protein CASSLARGGGGDAETQYF. The chain recombines TRBV7-9 with TRBJ2-5; D assignment may be TRBD1 or TRBD2 (7 bases each). Deletions cut 0 bases from V and 5 bases from J, with 22 bases between. The germline CDR1 and CDR2 sequences are SEHNR and FQNEAQ (reference sequence). This CDR3 is 18 amino acids long.

This clone has just one count. The sample carries other DNA sequences with the same CDR3. The chain couples TRBV28 to TRBJ2-7; the D gene is possibly TRBD1 (6 bases). CDR1 MDHEN and CDR2 SYDVKM come from the germline V gene. With 6 bases removed from V and 3 bases from J, the gap between germline ends came to 15 bases. The CDR3 length is 14 residues. The CDR3 is CASSATGTLYEQYF. CDR3 coding DNA: TGTGCCAGCAGCGCTACCGGGACACTCTACGAGCAGTACTTC.

The chain links TRBV28 to TRBJ2-1; D is unclear. Germline V CDR1 and CDR2: MDHEN, SYDVKM. The V gene lost 3 bases and the J gene lost 10 bases, with 19 bases spanning the gap. There are 15 residues in the CDR3. The CDR3 region has the DNA TGTGCCAGCAGTTTTGTTGTCCGGGCTCTCCGGGAGCAGTTCTTC. It codes for CASSFVVRALREQFF. Full variable domain (remainder filled in from reference TRBV28 and TRBJ2-1): DVKVTQSSRYLVKRTGEKVFLECVQDMDHENMFWYRQDPGLGLRLIYFSYDVKMKEKGDIPEGYSVSREKKERFSLILESASTNQTSMYLCASSFVVRALREQFFGPGTRLTVL.

V gene TRBV7-8 combines with J gene TRBJ2-3, with 11 bases identical to TRBD2. Losses at the gene ends were 2 bases for V and 2 bases for J; bases not matched to a gene: 3. CDR1 is SGHVS, CDR2 FQNEAQ, per germline. CDR3 length equals 16 residues. CDR3 loop: CASSLRLAGPTDTQYF. In DNA, the CDR3 is TGTGCCAGCAGCTTAAGACTAGCGGGACCCACAGATACGCAGTATTTT. The full variable domain, in which reference TRBV7-8 and TRBJ2-3 provide the parts outside the CDR3, is GAGVSQSPRYKVAKRGQDVALRCDPISGHVSLFWYQQALGQGPEFLTYFQNEAQLDKSGLPSDRFFAERPEGSVSTLKIQRTQQEDSAVYLCASSLRLAGPTDTQYFGPGTRLTVL.

The rearrangement uses TRBV19 and TRBJ2-1, with 7 bases that match TRBD2. The V gene's germline CDR1 is LNHDA and CDR2 SQIVND (reference sequence). With 2 bases clipped from V and 4 bases from J, the junction kept 5 bases outside the gene matches. The CDR3 has 15 residues. The CDR3 sequence: CASSISGADYNEQFF. Here the CDR3 DNA reads TGTGCCAGTAGTATAAGCGGGGCGGATTACAATGAGCAGTTCTTC.

This clone was observed a single time. This chain uses TRBV7-9 with TRBJ1-4, with 8 nucleotides matching TRBD1. This CDR3 has 15 amino acids. Germline trimming cut 5 bases from V and 5 bases from J; bases unmatched to any gene: 7. CDR1 is SEHNR, CDR2 FQNEAQ, per germline (reference sequence). The CDR3, as DNA: TGTGCCAGCAGCCCCCGCGGACAGGGCAATGAAAAACTGTTTTTT. Amino acids: CASSPRGQGNEKLFF. The complete variable domain, with remaining parts taken from reference TRBV7-9 and TRBJ1-4, reads DTGVSQNPRHKITKRGQNVTFRCDPISEHNRLYWYRQTLGQGPEFLTYFQNEAQLEKSRLLSDRFSAERPKGSFSTLEIQRTEQGDSAMYLCASSPRGQGNEKLFFGSGTQLSVL.

V usage is TRBV7-6 and J usage is TRBJ2-2, with TRBD1 matching over 9 bases. Germline CDR1 is SGHVS and CDR2 is FNYEAQ. V trimming: 5 bases; J trimming: 1 base; junction bases outside the gene matches: 5. This CDR3 comprises 16 residues. The chain's CDR3 is CASSTRTGENTGELFF. The CDR3 DNA sequence: TGTGCCAGCAGCACCCGGACAGGGGAGAACACCGGGGAGCTGTTTTTT.

The chain recombines TRBV7-9 with TRBJ2-5, with a possible D match to TRBD2 (6 bases). V lost 2 bases and J lost 5, with 12 bases in between. The CDR3 has 14 amino acids. The germline V gene encodes CDR1 SEHNR and CDR2 FQNEAQ (reference sequence). The DNA of the CDR3 is TGTGCCAGCAGCTTATACCAGGGAGGTGAGACCCAGTACTTC. Protein sequence: CASSLYQGGETQYF. The full variable domain, its missing parts supplied by reference TRBV7-9 and TRBJ2-5, is DTGVSQNPRHKITKRGQNVTFRCDPISEHNRLYWYRQTLGQGPEFLTYFQNEAQLEKSRLLSDRFSAERPKGSFSTLEIQRTEQGDSAMYLCASSLYQGGETQYFGPGTRLLVL.

The chain carries TRBV7-9 and TRBJ2-2, with 9 positions matching TRBD1. Germline loops: CDR1 SEHNR, CDR2 FQNEAQ (reference sequence). Unmatched junction bases numbered 12, after V lost 5 bases and J lost 8 bases. The CDR3 has 16 amino acids. CDR3 loop: CASSPRTGALLGELFF. CDR3 coding DNA: TGTGCCAGCAGCCCTCGGACAGGGGCGCTTTTGGGGGAGCTGTTTTTT.

The J gene is TRBJ2-5, the V gene TRBV2, with 7 bases fitting TRBD1. Germline V gives CDR1 SNHLY, CDR2 FYNNEI. Trimming removed 4 bases from V and 5 bases from J; junction bases left unmatched: 4. The CDR3 sequence is 13 residues long. The DNA for the CDR3 is TGTGCCAGCAGTGTGGGGACAGAGGAGACCCAGTACTTC. Protein sequence: CASSVGTEETQYF.

V and J are TRBV19 and TRBJ1-1; possible D gene TRBD1, 5 bases. Germline CDR1 LNHDA, CDR2 SQIVND (reference sequence). V lost 3 bases and J lost 3, with 8 bases in between. This CDR3 contains 13 residues. CDR3 loop: CASSIGAYTEAFF. The DNA of the CDR3 is TGTGCCAGTAGTATCGGGGCCTACACTGAAGCTTTCTTT.

This clone was detected only a few times. Within the sample, other DNA sequences also encode this same CDR3. This chain uses TRBV9 with TRBJ2-2; D is unclear. CDR3 length: 13 residues. The germline V and J ends were trimmed by 0 bases and 6 bases, with 6 bases remaining between them. Germline assignment: CDR1 SGDLS and CDR2 YYNGEE. The CDR3 region is CASSVGGAGELFF. CDR3 nucleotides: TGTGCCAGCAGCGTAGGTGGGGCCGGGGAGCTGTTTTTT. Looking up the rest from reference TRBV9 and TRBJ2-2 gives the full variable domain: DSGVTQTPKHLITATGQRVTLRCSPRSGDLSVYWYQQSLDQGLQFLIQYYNGEERAKGNILERFSAQQFPDLHSELNLSSLELGDSALYFCASSVGGAGELFFGEGSRLTVL.

V and J are TRBV28 and TRBJ2-3; possibly TRBD1 for D (6 bases). Germline values: CDR1 MDHEN, CDR2 SYDVKM. The length of the CDR3 is 16 residues. V lost 1 base, J lost 3 bases, and 14 bases lay in between. CDR3 nucleotides: TGTGCCAGCAGTTTATTCGGGACAATGAATACAGATACGCAGTATTTT. Translated: CASSLFGTMNTDTQYF.

This clone is a singleton in its sample. This chain joins TRBV2 and TRBJ1-1; a possible D gene is TRBD1 (6 bases). The germline gives CDR1 SNHLY, CDR2 FYNNEI. Trimming left V 7 bases short and J 4 bases short, with 10 bases between. This CDR3 contains 12 residues. The CDR3 sequence: CASTGGGTEAFF. The CDR3 nucleotides are TGTGCCAGCACAGGAGGGGGCACTGAAGCTTTCTTT.

This clone has only one observation. The sample contains more than one DNA sequence encoding this CDR3. The chain recombines TRBV9 with TRBJ2-2; tentatively, D is TRBD1 or TRBD2 (6 bases each). Trimming shortened V by 3 bases and J by 4 bases, and 7 bases separated the two germline ends. The CDR3 is made up of 13 amino acids. From germline, CDR1 is SGDLS and CDR2 YYNGEE. DNA of the CDR3: TGTGCCAGCAGCGCGGGGGCCACCGGGGAGCTGTTTTTT. This sequence encodes CASSAGATGELFF.

This clone was seen just once. V is TRBV7-9 and J is TRBJ2-5; TRBD2 agrees at 10 bases. The better agreement between TRBJ2-7 and the DNA end casts doubt on the J call. Germline CDR1 and CDR2: SEHNR and FQNEAQ (reference sequence). This CDR3 is 14 amino acids long. The CDR3 reads CASSPASGSYEQYF. The CDR3 coding sequence is TGTGCCAGCAGCCCTGCTAGCGGGAGTTACGAGCAGTACTTC.